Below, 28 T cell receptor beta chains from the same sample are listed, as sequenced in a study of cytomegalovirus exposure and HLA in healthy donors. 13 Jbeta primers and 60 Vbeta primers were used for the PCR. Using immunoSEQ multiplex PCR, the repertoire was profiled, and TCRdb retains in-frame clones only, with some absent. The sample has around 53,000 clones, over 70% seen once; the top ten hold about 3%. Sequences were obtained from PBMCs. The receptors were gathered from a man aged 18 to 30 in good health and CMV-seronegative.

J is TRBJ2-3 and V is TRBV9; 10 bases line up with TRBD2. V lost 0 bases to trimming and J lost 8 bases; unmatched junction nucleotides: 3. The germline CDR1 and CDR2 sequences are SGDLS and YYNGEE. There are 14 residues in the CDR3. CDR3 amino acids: CASSVELAGTTQYF. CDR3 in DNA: TGTGCCAGCAGCGTAGAACTAGCGGGAACTACGCAGTATTTT.

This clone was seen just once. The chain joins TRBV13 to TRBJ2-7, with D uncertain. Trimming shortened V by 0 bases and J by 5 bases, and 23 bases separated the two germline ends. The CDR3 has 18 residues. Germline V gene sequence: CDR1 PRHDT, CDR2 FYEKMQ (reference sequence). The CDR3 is CASSLGSQEQIGWDEQYF. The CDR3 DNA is TGTGCCAGCAGCTTAGGAAGTCAAGAACAGATCGGCTGGGACGAGCAGTACTTC.

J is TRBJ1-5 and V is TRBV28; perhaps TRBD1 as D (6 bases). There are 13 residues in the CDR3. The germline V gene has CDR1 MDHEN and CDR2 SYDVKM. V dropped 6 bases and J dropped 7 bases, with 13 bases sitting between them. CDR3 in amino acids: CASSSGTSQPQHF. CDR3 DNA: TGTGCCAGCAGCTCGGGGACATCCCAGCCCCAGCATTTT.

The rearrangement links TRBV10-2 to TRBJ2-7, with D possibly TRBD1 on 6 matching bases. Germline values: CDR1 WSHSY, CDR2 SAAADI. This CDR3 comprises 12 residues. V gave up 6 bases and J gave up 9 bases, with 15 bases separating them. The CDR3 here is CASSEQGQGQYF. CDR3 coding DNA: TGCGCCAGCAGCGAACAGGGACAAGGGCAGTACTTC.

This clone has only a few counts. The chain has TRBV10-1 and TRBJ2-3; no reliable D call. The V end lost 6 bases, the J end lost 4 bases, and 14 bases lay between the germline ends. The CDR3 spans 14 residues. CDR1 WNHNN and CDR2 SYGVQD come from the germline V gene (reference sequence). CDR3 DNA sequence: TGCGCCAGCAGCCGCGGAGAGCTCGCAGATACGCAGTATTTT. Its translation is CASSRGELADTQYF.

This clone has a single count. CDR3 loop: CASSWTSGRNEQYF. In nucleotides, the CDR3 is TGTGCCAGCAGCTGGACTAGCGGGAGGAACGAGCAGTACTTC. The chain recombines TRBV7-9 with TRBJ2-7, with 14 bases aligning to TRBD2. Trimming cost V 4 bases and J 5 bases; bases outside gene matches: 1. Looked up from germline, CDR1 is SEHNR and CDR2 is FQNEAQ (reference sequence). The CDR3 covers 14 residues.

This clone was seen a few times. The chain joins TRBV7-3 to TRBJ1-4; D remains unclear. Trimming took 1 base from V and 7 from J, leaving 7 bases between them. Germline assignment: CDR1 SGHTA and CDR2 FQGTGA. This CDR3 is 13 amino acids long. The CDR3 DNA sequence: TGTGCCAGCAGCTTAAAGCGTGGTGAAAAACTGTTTTTT. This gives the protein CASSLKRGEKLFF.

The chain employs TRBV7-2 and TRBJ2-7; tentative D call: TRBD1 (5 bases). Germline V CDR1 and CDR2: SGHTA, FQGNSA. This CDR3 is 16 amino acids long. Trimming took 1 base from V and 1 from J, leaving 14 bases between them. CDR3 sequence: CASSLVPGYLSYEQYF. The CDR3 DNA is TGTGCCAGCAGCTTAGTGCCAGGGTACTTATCCTACGAGCAGTACTTC.

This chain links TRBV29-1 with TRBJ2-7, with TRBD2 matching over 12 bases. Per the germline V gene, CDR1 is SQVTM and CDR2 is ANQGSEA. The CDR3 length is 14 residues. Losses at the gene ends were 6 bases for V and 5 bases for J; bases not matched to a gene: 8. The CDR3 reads CSVRRLAGADEQYF. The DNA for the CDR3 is TGCAGCGTCAGAAGACTAGCGGGAGCGGACGAGCAGTACTTC.

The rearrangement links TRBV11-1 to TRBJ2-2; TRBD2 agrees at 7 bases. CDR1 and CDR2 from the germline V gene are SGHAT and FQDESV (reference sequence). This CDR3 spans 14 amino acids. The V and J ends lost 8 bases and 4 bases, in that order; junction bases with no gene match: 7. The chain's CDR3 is CASQQAGATGELFF. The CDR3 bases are TGTGCCAGCCAGCAGGCGGGAGCCACCGGGGAGCTGTTTTTT.

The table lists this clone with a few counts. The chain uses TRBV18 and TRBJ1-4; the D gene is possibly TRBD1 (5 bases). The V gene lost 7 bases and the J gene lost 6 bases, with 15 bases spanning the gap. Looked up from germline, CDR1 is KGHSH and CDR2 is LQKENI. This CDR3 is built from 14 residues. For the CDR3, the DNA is TGTGCCAGCTGCCCCCCCGGGGGGTATGAAAAACTGTTTTTT. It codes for CASCPPGGYEKLFF.

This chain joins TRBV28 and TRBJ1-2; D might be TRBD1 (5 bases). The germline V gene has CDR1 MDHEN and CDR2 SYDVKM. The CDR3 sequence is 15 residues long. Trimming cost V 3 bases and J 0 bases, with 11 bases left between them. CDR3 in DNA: TGTGCCAGCAGTTTTCCGCAGGGCTCTAACTATGGCTACACCTTC. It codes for CASSFPQGSNYGYTF.

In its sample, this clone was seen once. CDR3 sequence (DNA): TGTGCCAGCTCACCACCACGAGACAGTTCCGAGCAGTACTTC. It translates to CASSPPRDSSEQYF. This chain uses TRBV18 with TRBJ2-7, with D possibly being TRBD1 (5 bases). With 0 bases removed from V and 6 bases from J, the gap between germline ends came to 12 bases. The CDR3 consists of 14 residues. Germline V gene data show CDR1 as KGHSH and CDR2 as LQKENI.

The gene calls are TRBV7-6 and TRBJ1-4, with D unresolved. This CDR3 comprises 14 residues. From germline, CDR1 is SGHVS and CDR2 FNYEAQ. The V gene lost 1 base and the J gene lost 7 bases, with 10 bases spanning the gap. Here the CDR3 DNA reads TGTGCCAGCAGCTTAGATCCGGGTGGTGAAAAACTGTTTTTT. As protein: CASSLDPGGEKLFF.

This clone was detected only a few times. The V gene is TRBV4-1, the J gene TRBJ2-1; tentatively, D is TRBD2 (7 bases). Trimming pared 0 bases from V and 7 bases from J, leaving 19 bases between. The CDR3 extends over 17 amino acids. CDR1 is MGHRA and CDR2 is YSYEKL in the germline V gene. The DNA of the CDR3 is TGCGCCAGCAGCCAAGATCCTCCTAGCGGAGGGACAAATGAGCAGTTCTTC. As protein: CASSQDPPSGGTNEQFF.

In DNA form, the CDR3 reads TGCAGCGTTGGAATTTGGACAGGGGGCCCAAAGTCCTACGAGCAGTACTTC. Protein: CSVGIWTGGPKSYEQYF. The rearrangement joins TRBV29-1 to TRBJ2-7, with 11 bases fitting TRBD1. Germline trimming cut 4 bases from V and 1 base from J; bases unmatched to any gene: 12. Germline-derived CDR1 and CDR2 are SQVTM and ANQGSEA. CDR3 length: 17 amino acids.

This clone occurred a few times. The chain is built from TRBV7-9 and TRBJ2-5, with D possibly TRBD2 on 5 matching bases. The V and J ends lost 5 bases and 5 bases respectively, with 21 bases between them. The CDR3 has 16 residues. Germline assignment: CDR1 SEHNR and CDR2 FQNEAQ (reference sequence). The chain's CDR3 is CASSRSLRRAKETQYF. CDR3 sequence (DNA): TGTGCCAGCAGCCGCTCCTTGAGGCGGGCTAAGGAGACCCAGTACTTC.

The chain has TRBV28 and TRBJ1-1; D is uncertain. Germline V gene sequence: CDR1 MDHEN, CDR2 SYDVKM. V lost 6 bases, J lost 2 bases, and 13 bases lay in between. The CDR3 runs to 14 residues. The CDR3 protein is CASRPGGVNTEAFF. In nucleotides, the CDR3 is TGTGCCAGCAGACCCGGCGGGGTTAACACTGAAGCTTTCTTT.

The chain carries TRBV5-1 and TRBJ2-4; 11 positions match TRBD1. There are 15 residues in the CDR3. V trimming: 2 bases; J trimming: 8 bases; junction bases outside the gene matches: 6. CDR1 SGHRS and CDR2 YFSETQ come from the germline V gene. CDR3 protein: CASSFTDRGLDIQYF. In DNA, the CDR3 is TGCGCCAGCAGCTTTACGGACAGGGGGCTGGACATTCAGTACTTC.

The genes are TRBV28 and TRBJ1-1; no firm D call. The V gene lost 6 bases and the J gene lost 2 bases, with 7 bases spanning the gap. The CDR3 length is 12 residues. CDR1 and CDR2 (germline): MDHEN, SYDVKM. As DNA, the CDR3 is TGTGCCAGCAGCCTCGTCAACACTGAAGCTTTCTTT. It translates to CASSLVNTEAFF.

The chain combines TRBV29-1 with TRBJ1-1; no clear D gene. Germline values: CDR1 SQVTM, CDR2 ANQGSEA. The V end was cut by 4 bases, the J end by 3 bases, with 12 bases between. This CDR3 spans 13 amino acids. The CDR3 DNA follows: TGCAGCGTTGGGGAGTCCCTGGACACTGAAGCTTTCTTT. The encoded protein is CSVGESLDTEAFF.

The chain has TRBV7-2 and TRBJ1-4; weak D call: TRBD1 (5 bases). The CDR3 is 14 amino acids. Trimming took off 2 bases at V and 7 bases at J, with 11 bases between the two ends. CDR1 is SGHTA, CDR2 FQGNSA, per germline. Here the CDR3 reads CASSLSGGFEKLFF. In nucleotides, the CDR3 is TGTGCCAGCAGCTTATCCGGGGGATTTGAAAAACTGTTTTTT.

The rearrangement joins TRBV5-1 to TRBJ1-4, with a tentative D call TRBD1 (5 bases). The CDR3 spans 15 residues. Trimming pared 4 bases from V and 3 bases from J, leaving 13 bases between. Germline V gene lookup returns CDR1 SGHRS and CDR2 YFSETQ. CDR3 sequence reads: CASSPGRTPNEKLFF. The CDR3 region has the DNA TGCGCCAGCAGCCCCGGACGGACACCTAATGAAAAACTGTTTTTT.

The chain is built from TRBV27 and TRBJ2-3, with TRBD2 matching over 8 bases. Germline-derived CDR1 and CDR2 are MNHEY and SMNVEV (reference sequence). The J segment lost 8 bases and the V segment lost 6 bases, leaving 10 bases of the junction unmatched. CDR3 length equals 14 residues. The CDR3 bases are TGTGCCAGCAGCCCTCAGCGGGGGTTCGCTACGCAGTATTTT. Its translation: CASSPQRGFATQYF.

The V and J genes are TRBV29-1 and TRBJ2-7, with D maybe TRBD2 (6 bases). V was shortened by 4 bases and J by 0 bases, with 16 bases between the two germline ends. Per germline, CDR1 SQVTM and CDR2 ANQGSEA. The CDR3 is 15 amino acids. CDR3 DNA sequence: TGCAGCGTTGGGAGGGGACTTTCCAGCTCCTACGAGCAGTACTTC. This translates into CSVGRGLSSSYEQYF.

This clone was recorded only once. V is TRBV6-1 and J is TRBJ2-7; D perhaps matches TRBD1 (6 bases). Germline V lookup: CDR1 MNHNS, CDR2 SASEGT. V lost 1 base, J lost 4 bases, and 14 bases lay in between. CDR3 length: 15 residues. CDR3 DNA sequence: TGTGCCAGCAGTGAAGGGGGTACAGGGATTTACGAGCAGTACTTC. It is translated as CASSEGGTGIYEQYF.

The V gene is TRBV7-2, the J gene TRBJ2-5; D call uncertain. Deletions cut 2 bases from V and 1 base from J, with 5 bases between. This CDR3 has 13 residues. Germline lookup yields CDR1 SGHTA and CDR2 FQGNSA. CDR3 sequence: CASSLLLQETQYF. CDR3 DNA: TGTGCCAGCAGCTTACTTCTCCAAGAGACCCAGTACTTC.

DNA for the CDR3: TGTGCCAGCAGCTGGGGACTAGCTTCCAATGAGCAGTTCTTC. Translating gives CASSWGLASNEQFF. The chain joins TRBV11-2 to TRBJ2-1, with TRBD2 identical over 9 bases. The ends lost 4 bases at V and 6 bases at J; junction bases unmatched: 4. There are 14 residues in the CDR3. Germline V gives CDR1 SGHAT, CDR2 FQNNGV.